One T cell receptor beta chain is described in this entry. Produced via immunoSEQ multiplex PCR; TCRdb's table is partial and in-frame only. The repertoire holds roughly 120,000 clones, with approximately 88% as singletons. The data are from a study of control samples from healthy donors and cancer patients. V lost 0 bases, J lost 3 bases, and 1 base stayed unmatched. Looked up from germline, CDR1 is MNHNY and CDR2 is SVGAGI (reference sequence). The CDR3 has 15 amino acids. Sequencing was performed on PBMCs. This receptor was taken from an older woman with lung cancer. The chain uses TRBV6-6 and TRBJ2-5, with 10 nucleotides matching TRBD2. DNA for the CDR3: TGTGCCAGCAGTTACTCAACTAGCGGGGAAGAGACCCAGTACTTC. It yields the protein CASSYSTSGEETQYF.